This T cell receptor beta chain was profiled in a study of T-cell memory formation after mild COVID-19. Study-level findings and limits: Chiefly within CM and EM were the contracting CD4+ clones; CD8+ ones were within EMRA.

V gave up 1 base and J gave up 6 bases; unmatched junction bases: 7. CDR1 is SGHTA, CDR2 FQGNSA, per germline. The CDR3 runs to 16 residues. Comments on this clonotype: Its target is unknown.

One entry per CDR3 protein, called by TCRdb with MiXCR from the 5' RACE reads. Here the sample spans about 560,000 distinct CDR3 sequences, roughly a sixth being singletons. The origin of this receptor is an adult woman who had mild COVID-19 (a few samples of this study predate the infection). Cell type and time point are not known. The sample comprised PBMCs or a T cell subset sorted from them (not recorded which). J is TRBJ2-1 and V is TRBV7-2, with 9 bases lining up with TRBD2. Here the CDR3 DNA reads TGTGCCAGCAGCTTAGGAGTCAGCGGGAGGCGCAATGAGCAGTTCTTC. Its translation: CASSLGVSGRRNEQFF.